One and the same sample provided the 29 T cell receptor beta chains below, sequenced in a study of multiple sclerosis patients with progressive multifocal leukoencephalopathy. Documented time point: time of PML onset. Profiled with immunoSEQ multiplex PCR; TCRdb holds only in-frame clones, not every one. The data contain about 31,000 clones, 85% to 90% of them seen just once; the ten biggest clones take up roughly an eighth. The source was PBMCs, collected from a patient treated with natalizumab. The receptors were sampled from a young woman with progressive multifocal leukoencephalopathy.

This clone appeared a single time. V is TRBV5-4 and J is TRBJ2-5; TRBD1 might be the D (6 bases). Germline V gene lookup returns CDR1 SGHNT and CDR2 YYREEE (reference sequence). The CDR3 extends over 14 amino acids. V lost 4 bases, J lost 1 base, and 11 bases lay in between. CDR3 loop: CASSHSDSQETQYF. CDR3 sequence (DNA): TGTGCCAGCAGCCACTCGGACAGCCAAGAGACCCAGTACTTC.

V and J are TRBV6-5 and TRBJ2-3; 8 bases match TRBD2. The CDR3 spans 15 residues. V lost 0 bases to trimming and J lost 7 bases; unmatched junction nucleotides: 6. Germline values: CDR1 MNHEY, CDR2 SVGAGI. The CDR3 sequence: CASSYSRLAGNTQYF. CDR3 coding DNA: TGTGCCAGCAGTTACTCGAGGTTAGCGGGAAATACGCAGTATTTT.

The CDR3 DNA reads as TGCGCCAGCAGCTATTCCGGGACTAGCGGGGGCCTCACCGGGGAGCTGTTTTTT. Translating gives CASSYSGTSGGLTGELFF. The genes are TRBV4-1 and TRBJ2-2; TRBD2 matches 14 bases. This CDR3 is built from 18 residues. The germline gives CDR1 MGHRA, CDR2 YSYEKL. The junction had 9 bases not matched to a gene; V was cut back by 5 bases and J by 4 bases.

This clone has a single count. The rearrangement links TRBV9 to TRBJ2-7; 8 positions agree with TRBD2. Germline V CDR1 and CDR2: SGDLS, YYNGEE. This CDR3 is 15 amino acids long. Trimming at V came to 5 bases and at J to 0 bases, leaving 7 bases not matched to a gene. CDR3 nucleotides: TGTGCCAGCAGTGAAGCCGGGACTAGCTCCTACGAGCAGTACTTC. This encodes CASSEAGTSSYEQYF. Looking up the rest from reference TRBV9 and TRBJ2-7 gives the full variable domain: DSGVTQTPKHLITATGQRVTLRCSPRSGDLSVYWYQQSLDQGLQFLIQYYNGEERAKGNILERFSAQQFPDLHSELNLSSLELGDSALYFCASSEAGTSSYEQYFGPGTRLTVT.

The J gene is TRBJ2-7, the V gene TRBV9; unclear D gene. Between the trimmed V and J ends, which lost 3 bases and 0 bases, there was a span of 7 bases. This CDR3 region has 13 residues. CDR1 and CDR2 from the germline V gene are SGDLS and YYNGEE. In nucleotides, the CDR3 is TGTGCCAGCAGCGCCCGGAGCTCCTACGAGCAGTACTTC. Protein sequence: CASSARSSYEQYF. The complete variable domain, with remaining parts taken from reference TRBV9 and TRBJ2-7, reads DSGVTQTPKHLITATGQRVTLRCSPRSGDLSVYWYQQSLDQGLQFLIQYYNGEERAKGNILERFSAQQFPDLHSELNLSSLELGDSALYFCASSARSSYEQYFGPGTRLTVT.

The chain couples TRBV2 to TRBJ2-5; 10 bases line up with TRBD2. The CDR3 is 16 residues long. The germline V gene has CDR1 SNHLY and CDR2 FYNNEI. V lost 6 bases to trimming and J lost 0 bases; unmatched junction nucleotides: 7. The chain's CDR3 is CASRRGTSVNQETQYF. DNA for the CDR3: TGTGCCAGCAGAAGAGGGACTAGCGTTAACCAAGAGACCCAGTACTTC.

The chain's CDR3 is CASSQVGQGYGYTF. The CDR3 nucleotides are TGCGCCAGCAGCCAAGTAGGGCAGGGCTATGGCTACACCTTC. The rearrangement uses TRBV4-1 and TRBJ1-2; TRBD1 is a possible D gene (5 bases). Germline values: CDR1 MGHRA, CDR2 YSYEKL. With 1 base removed from V and 4 bases from J, the gap between germline ends came to 10 bases. There are 14 residues in the CDR3.

This clone has only a few counts. This chain links TRBV7-2 with TRBJ1-1; perhaps TRBD1 as D (5 bases). The germline gives CDR1 SGHTA, CDR2 FQGNSA. V was pared by 6 bases and J by 2 bases, with 10 bases between. The CDR3 extends over 13 amino acids. Here the CDR3 DNA reads TGTGCCAGCAGTTATACAGGTAACACTGAAGCTTTCTTT. It codes for CASSYTGNTEAFF.

The V and J genes are TRBV28 and TRBJ2-7; tentative D call: TRBD1 (6 bases). CDR3 length: 13 amino acids. Deletions cut 8 bases from V and 4 bases from J, with 15 bases between. Germline assignment: CDR1 MDHEN and CDR2 SYDVKM. CDR3 sequence (DNA): TGTGCCAGCGAGAGACAGGAACTTTACGAGCAGTACTTC. Amino acid sequence: CASERQELYEQYF.

For the CDR3, the DNA is TGTGCCAGCAGCTCCAGGGGGTCCTACAATGAGCAGTTCTTC. This sequence encodes CASSSRGSYNEQFF. The chain is built from TRBV5-4 and TRBJ2-1, with 7 bases lining up with TRBD1. The CDR3 extends over 14 amino acids. Germline CDR1 and CDR2: SGHNT and YYREEE (reference sequence). J lost 1 base, V lost 3 bases, and 1 base had no gene match. Full variable domain (rest looked up from reference TRBV5-4 and TRBJ2-1): ETGVTQSPTHLIKTRGQQVTLRCSSQSGHNTVSWYQQALGQGPQFIFQYYREEENGRGNFPPRFSGLQFPNYSSELNVNALELDDSALYLCASSSRGSYNEQFFGPGTRLTVL.

The V call is TRBV2, the J call TRBJ2-1; possibly TRBD2 for D (6 bases). This CDR3 comprises 16 residues. Germline lookup yields CDR1 SNHLY and CDR2 FYNNEI. V lost 8 bases to trimming and J lost 0 bases, with 17 bases between them. CDR3 loop: CASSRLAAFSYNEQFF. CDR3 coding DNA: TGTGCCAGCTCCCGGTTAGCGGCATTCTCCTACAATGAGCAGTTCTTC.

V gene TRBV6-1 combines with J gene TRBJ1-5, with 9 positions matching TRBD1. The CDR3 contains 16 residues. Trimming removed 4 bases from V and 4 bases from J; junction bases left unmatched: 8. Germline V gives CDR1 MNHNS, CDR2 SASEGT. CDR3 nucleotides: TGTGCCAGCAGTGCGGGACAGGGTTATAGGAATCAGCCCCAGCATTTT. As protein: CASSAGQGYRNQPQHF.

The V call is TRBV11-2, the J call TRBJ2-5; 9 nucleotides align to TRBD2. The CDR3 loop spans 15 amino acids. The V gene's germline CDR1 is SGHAT and CDR2 FQNNGV. With V trimmed by 5 bases and J by 5 bases, 9 bases remained unmatched. The CDR3 DNA reads TGTGCCAGCAGCGCCCTGGCGGGGGGGAGGGAGACCCAGTACTTC. Translating it yields CASSALAGGRETQYF. Together with reference TRBV11-2 and TRBJ2-5, the CDR3 gives the full variable domain: EAGVAQSPRYKIIEKRQSVAFWCNPISGHATLYWYQQILGQGPKLLIQFQNNGVVDDSQLPKDRFSAERLKGVDSTLKIQPAKLEDSAVYLCASSALAGGRETQYFGPGTRLLVL.

The genes are TRBV6-5 and TRBJ2-7; D is perhaps TRBD2 (5 bases). The CDR3 runs 13 residues. The V end lost 5 bases, the J end lost 7 bases, and 15 bases lay between the germline ends. Per the germline V gene, CDR1 is MNHEY and CDR2 is SVGAGI. CDR3 nucleotide sequence: TGTGCCAGCAGTGCCACTGCTACGGGAGAGCAGTACTTC. It specifies CASSATATGEQYF.

This chain links TRBV30 with TRBJ2-7; D unclear. Trimming stripped 1 base from V and 4 bases from J, with 5 bases between. CDR3 size: 11 residues. The V gene's germline CDR1 is GTSNPN and CDR2 SVGIG (reference sequence). DNA of the CDR3: TGTGCCTGGAGTGATAGATACGAGCAGTACTTC. Translating gives CAWSDRYEQYF.

J is TRBJ1-1 and V is TRBV4-2; D is possibly TRBD1 (6 bases). CDR3 size: 15 residues. CDR1 LGHNA and CDR2 YNFKEQ come from the germline V gene. V lost 0 bases and J lost 6, with 14 bases in between. The CDR3 bases are TGTGCCAGCAGCCAAGAAGGCAGGGGAGCGGCTGAAGCTTTCTTT. Amino acid sequence: CASSQEGRGAAEAFF.

The chain combines TRBV5-1 with TRBJ2-2, with TRBD1 matching over 7 bases. With V trimmed by 3 bases and J by 5 bases, 10 bases remained unmatched. CDR1 is SGHRS, CDR2 YFSETQ, per germline. The CDR3 extends over 16 amino acids. The CDR3: CASSSGQRSLTGELFF. The CDR3 nucleotides read TGCGCCAGCAGCTCGGGACAGAGGAGTTTAACCGGGGAGCTGTTTTTT. Full variable domain (outside the CDR3, taken from reference TRBV5-1 and TRBJ2-2): KAGVTQTPRYLIKTRGQQVTLSCSPISGHRSVSWYQQTPGQGLQFLFEYFSETQRNKGNFPGRFSGRQFSNSRSEMNVSTLELGDSALYLCASSSGQRSLTGELFFGEGSRLTVL.

The rearrangement links TRBV27 to TRBJ1-5; the D is unclear. Germline V gene sequence: CDR1 MNHEY, CDR2 SMNVEV (reference sequence). There are 14 residues in the CDR3. V was shortened by 6 bases and J by 0 bases, with 9 bases between the two germline ends. CDR3 in amino acids: CASRPLNSNQPQHF. CDR3 coding DNA: TGTGCCAGCAGGCCCCTCAATAGCAATCAGCCCCAGCATTTT.

The table lists this clone with a few counts. This chain joins TRBV6-1 and TRBJ1-6; TRBD1 might be the D (5 bases). Trimming stripped 6 bases from V and 7 bases from J, with 16 bases between. CDR1 and CDR2 (germline): MNHNS, SASEGT. The CDR3 runs 15 residues. In DNA form, the CDR3 reads TGTGCCAGCAGGGCTAGTGGGGCGGCCAATTCACCCCTCCACTTT. Its translation: CASRASGAANSPLHF.

The chain joins TRBV18 to TRBJ1-2, with D perhaps TRBD1 (6 bases). The CDR3 consists of 15 residues. V lost 6 bases, J lost 6 bases, and 20 bases lay in between. CDR1 KGHSH and CDR2 LQKENI come from the germline V gene. The CDR3 DNA reads TGTGCCAGCTCCCGTACAGGGTATTGGCAGGATGGCTACACCTTC. Residues: CASSRTGYWQDGYTF.

The CDR3 sequence: CASSPGQEINEKLFF. CDR3 DNA: TGTGCCAGCTCACCGGGACAGGAGATTAATGAAAAACTGTTTTTT. The rearrangement links TRBV18 to TRBJ1-4; TRBD1 matches 8 bases. The J segment lost 4 bases and the V segment lost 3 bases, leaving 4 bases of the junction unmatched. The CDR3 length is 15 residues. Germline CDR1 is KGHSH and CDR2 is LQKENI.

The chain employs TRBV6-1 and TRBJ2-2; perhaps TRBD2 as D (5 bases). The CDR3 runs 14 residues. V lost 4 bases and J lost 4, with 10 bases in between. Germline V CDR1 and CDR2: MNHNS, SASEGT. CDR3 amino acids: CASSAVGSTGELFF. CDR3 in DNA: TGTGCCAGCAGTGCCGTGGGGAGCACCGGGGAGCTGTTTTTT.

The chain joins TRBV5-4 to TRBJ1-1; no clear D. The CDR3 is 13 amino acids. Per germline, CDR1 SGHNT and CDR2 YYREEE (reference sequence). Trimming removed 3 bases from V and 4 bases from J, with 10 bases in between. CDR3 amino acids: CASSSHSGTEAFF. The CDR3 DNA follows: TGTGCCAGCAGCTCACATAGCGGCACTGAAGCTTTCTTT. Complete variable domain (other parts from reference TRBV5-4 and TRBJ1-1): ETGVTQSPTHLIKTRGQQVTLRCSSQSGHNTVSWYQQALGQGPQFIFQYYREEENGRGNFPPRFSGLQFPNYSSELNVNALELDDSALYLCASSSHSGTEAFFGQGTRLTVV.

CDR3 nucleotide sequence: TGTGCCAGCAGCGGGCGGGGTAGGGCGGATGAGCAGTTCTTC. Its protein product is CASSGRGRADEQFF. V usage is TRBV9 and J usage is TRBJ2-1; a weak D match, TRBD2 (6 bases). Trimming took off 3 bases at V and 8 bases at J, with 15 bases between the two ends. This CDR3 comprises 14 residues. Germline V lookup: CDR1 SGDLS, CDR2 YYNGEE.

The chain employs TRBV14 and TRBJ2-3, with 7 bases fitting TRBD1. The length of the CDR3 is 17 residues. Germline trimming cut 3 bases from V and 0 bases from J; bases unmatched to any gene: 9. The V gene's germline CDR1 is SGHDN and CDR2 FVKESK. As DNA, the CDR3 is TGTGCCAGCAGCCACCTTAGGACAGGATCTAGCACAGATACGCAGTATTTT. The encoded protein is CASSHLRTGSSTDTQYF. The full variable domain, with the rest looked up from reference TRBV14 and TRBJ2-3, is EAGVTQFPSHSVIEKGQTVTLRCDPISGHDNLYWYRRVMGKEIKFLLHFVKESKQDESGMPNNRFLAERTGGTYSTLKVQPAELEDSGVYFCASSHLRTGSSTDTQYFGPGTRLTVL.

The chain is built from TRBV30 and TRBJ2-3; 11 nucleotides line up with TRBD2. The CDR3 runs 16 residues. The trim removed 3 bases at V and 4 bases at J, leaving 9 bases unmatched. Germline V lookup: CDR1 GTSNPN, CDR2 SVGIG (reference sequence). This chain's CDR3 is CAWSLPLAGGPDTQYF. CDR3 nucleotides: TGTGCCTGGAGCCTACCCTTAGCGGGGGGGCCAGATACGCAGTATTTT.

This chain links TRBV5-6 with TRBJ1-5; D is unclear. The germline V gene has CDR1 SGHDT and CDR2 YYEEEE. V was cut by 0 bases and J by 3 bases, with 7 bases left in between. The CDR3 contains 14 residues. The CDR3: CASSLDGYNQPQHF. The DNA of the CDR3 is TGTGCCAGCAGCTTGGACGGGTACAATCAGCCCCAGCATTTT.

The rearrangement uses TRBV6-5 and TRBJ1-3; 8 nucleotides agree with TRBD1. CDR1 and CDR2 from the germline V gene are MNHEY and SVGAGI. The CDR3 is 15 amino acids. The trim removed 5 bases at V and 0 bases at J, leaving 3 bases unmatched. The CDR3 DNA reads TGTGCCAGCAGTCGGGACAGGATCTCTGGAAACACCATATATTTT. Translated, it gives CASSRDRISGNTIYF.

This clone showed up just once. The chain joins TRBV28 to TRBJ1-3, with 8 nucleotides matching TRBD1. This CDR3 spans 14 amino acids. Looked up from germline, CDR1 is MDHEN and CDR2 is SYDVKM. The trim removed 7 bases at V and 3 bases at J, leaving 5 bases unmatched. CDR3 region: CASTTGGNGNTIYF. The CDR3 coding sequence is TGTGCCAGCACTACAGGGGGGAATGGAAACACCATATATTTT.